This T cell receptor beta chain is from a study of T cells in Graves' hyperthyroidism and ophthalmopathy. The CDR3 regions of TCR beta were amplified from RNA transcripts. The HTBI primer set was used in a first-round RT-PCR of the TCR CDR3. TCRdb re-called the multiplex PCR reads through MiXCR, storing one row per CDR3 protein. Here the sample spans about 290,000 distinct CDR3 sequences, 17% being singletons. The sample holds a few counts of this clonotype. Between the trimmed V and J ends, which lost 5 bases and 5 bases, there was a span of 15 bases. Germline assignment: CDR1 MNHNS and CDR2 SASEGT. The length of the CDR3 is 14 residues.

This TCR was sampled from a woman in her fifties or sixties with Graves' ophthalmopathy. This sequence joins TRBV6-1 and TRBJ1-2, with a tentative D call TRBD1 (5 bases). The material sequenced was blood. CDR3 bases: TGTGCCAGCAGTATACCGGGGACGGATTATGGCTACACCTTC. It translates to CASSIPGTDYGYTF.